This T cell receptor (beta chain) stems from a study of human T cells and chemical hapten exposure. Whole-study findings and limits: Counts of TCRs expanded at PT1 correlated positively with patch test score.

On this clonotype itself: Its antigen remains unidentified.

From germline, CDR1 is SNHLY and CDR2 FYNNEI. The length of the CDR3 is 14 residues. Between the trimmed V and J ends, which lost 6 bases and 5 bases, there was a span of 13 bases. As to time point: pre-sensitization, week 0. Specified treatment: therapeutic diphenylcyclopropenone sensitization with weekly scalp DPC. Unique molecular identifiers were attached to individual cDNA molecules within the library. A single record per CDR3 protein comes from TCRdb applying MiXCR to the RACE reads. Here the sample spans a few hundred thousand distinct CDR3 sequences, around 5% being singletons. This chain connects TRBV2 to TRBJ2-2, with D possibly matching TRBD1 (6 bases). The receptor's source is a woman under 30 with alopecia areata. Some clones in this sample may be carry-over from other donors' samples. The sequencing used whole blood, collected in connection with sensitization to the hapten diphenylcyclopropenone (DPC). CDR3 nucleotides: TGTGCCAGCAGGGGGAGACAGGATACCGGGGAGCTGTTTTTT. It translates to CASRGRQDTGELFF.